The 29 T cell receptor beta chains listed next were all sequenced from one sample in a study of CD8+ T cells in alopecia areata. Once RNA had been extracted, it was reverse transcribed into cDNA to act as the sequencing template. Profiling relied on immunoSEQ multiplex PCR, and the TCRdb table lists in-frame clones only, not all of them. The sample records 140,000 or so clones, 62% being singletons. The sequencing input was CD8+ T cells sorted from blood. The receptors stem from a human donor in good health.

CDR3 region: CASRDRQGAQPQHF. CDR3 coding DNA: TGTGCCAGTAGAGATAGACAGGGGGCCCAGCCCCAGCATTTT. The rearrangement links TRBV19 to TRBJ1-5, with TRBD1 identical over 10 bases. J was trimmed by 7 bases and V by 6 bases; bases with no gene match: 6. The length of the CDR3 is 14 residues. Per the germline V gene, CDR1 is LNHDA and CDR2 is SQIVND (reference sequence).

On this clone: The same CDR3 can be traced to other DNA sequences in this sample. V and J are TRBV4-1 and TRBJ1-5, with a possible D match to TRBD1 (5 bases). Deletions cut 0 bases from V and 7 bases from J, with 7 bases between. CDR3 length: 13 residues. Per the germline V gene, CDR1 is MGHRA and CDR2 is YSYEKL. The CDR3 is CASSQDRGQPQHF. The CDR3 DNA reads as TGCGCCAGCAGCCAAGATCGGGGCCAGCCCCAGCATTTT.

Points on this clone: This same CDR3 is encoded by further DNA sequences in the sample. The chain combines TRBV4-1 with TRBJ1-1, with TRBD1 as a possible D gene (6 bases). The V end was cut by 1 base, the J end by 1 base, with 10 bases between. This CDR3 is built from 15 residues. Germline V gives CDR1 MGHRA, CDR2 YSYEKL. The CDR3 region is CASSQGNRENTEAFF. CDR3 sequence (DNA): TGCGCCAGCAGCCAAGGAAACAGGGAGAACACTGAAGCTTTCTTT.

The chain links TRBV9 to TRBJ1-2, with a weak D call TRBD1 (6 bases). CDR3 length: 17 residues. Germline V gives CDR1 SGDLS, CDR2 YYNGEE. V was pared by 3 bases and J by 6 bases, with 24 bases between. The CDR3 DNA follows: TGTGCCAGCAGCGCCACCCTTTCGGCAGGGGAGCCCGATGGCTACACCTTC. Translating gives CASSATLSAGEPDGYTF.

This clone was seen a single time. The rearrangement joins TRBV28 to TRBJ2-5, with D possibly TRBD2 on 6 matching bases. CDR3 length: 14 amino acids. The germline CDR1 and CDR2 sequences are MDHEN and SYDVKM. With 4 bases removed from V and 1 base from J, the gap between germline ends came to 10 bases. The CDR3 loop is CASSWLAVQETQYF. Written as DNA, the CDR3 is TGTGCCAGCAGTTGGTTAGCGGTCCAAGAGACCCAGTACTTC. Together with reference TRBV28 and TRBJ2-5, the CDR3 gives the full variable domain: DVKVTQSSRYLVKRTGEKVFLECVQDMDHENMFWYRQDPGLGLRLIYFSYDVKMKEKGDIPEGYSVSREKKERFSLILESASTNQTSMYLCASSWLAVQETQYFGPGTRLLVL.

V gene TRBV4-1 combines with J gene TRBJ2-7; D remains ambiguous. Germline V gene data show CDR1 as MGHRA and CDR2 as YSYEKL. V was cut by 0 bases and J by 1 base, with 13 bases left in between. The CDR3 has 16 residues. This chain's CDR3 is CASSQDVLLTSYEQYF. DNA for the CDR3: TGCGCCAGCAGCCAAGATGTTCTACTGACTTCCTACGAGCAGTACTTC.

The genes are TRBV30 and TRBJ1-1; D gene ambiguous. Germline CDR1 reads GTSNPN; CDR2 reads SVGIG (reference sequence). V shed 2 bases and J shed 5 bases, with 9 bases lying between them. The CDR3 consists of 12 residues. CDR3: CAWSPEYTEAFF. CDR3 bases: TGTGCCTGGAGTCCAGAGTATACTGAAGCTTTCTTT.

The count of this clone is one. The CDR3 DNA follows: TGTGCCAGCAGTGGGCATCAAGAGACCCAGTACTTC. It translates to CASSGHQETQYF. This chain connects TRBV6-6 to TRBJ2-5; no clear D gene. The CDR3 is 12 residues long. The V gene's germline CDR1 is MNHNY and CDR2 SVGAGI (reference sequence). V gave up 5 bases and J gave up 2 bases, with 6 bases separating them.

This CDR3 is CASTKTLGEEAFF. The CDR3 DNA reads as TGTGCCAGTACGAAGACGCTAGGGGAAGAAGCTTTCTTT. This chain uses TRBV19 with TRBJ1-1; maybe TRBD1 (5 bases). Trimming removed 7 bases from V and 8 bases from J, with 17 bases in between. The CDR3 contains 13 residues. Germline CDR1 LNHDA, CDR2 SQIVND (reference sequence).

CDR3 sequence (DNA): TGTGCCAGCAGCTTAGGGGACATATTCGAGCAGTACTTC. Translating it yields CASSLGDIFEQYF. V usage is TRBV7-9 and J usage is TRBJ2-7; perhaps TRBD1 as D (6 bases). The CDR3 totals 13 residues. Germline CDR1 and CDR2: SEHNR and FQNEAQ (reference sequence). The ends were cut back, 1 base at V and 6 bases at J, with 10 bases in the middle.

The chain links TRBV11-2 to TRBJ2-7; TRBD1 might be the D (6 bases). Trimming took 3 bases from V and 0 from J, leaving 12 bases between them. This CDR3 is 15 amino acids long. Germline CDR1 and CDR2: SGHAT and FQNNGV. The CDR3 protein is CASSFDRSSSYEQYF. CDR3 nucleotide sequence: TGTGCCAGCAGCTTCGACAGGTCAAGCTCCTACGAGCAGTACTTC.

The chain carries TRBV27 and TRBJ1-1; D might be TRBD1 (5 bases). The CDR3 contains 15 residues. Germline V gene data show CDR1 as MNHEY and CDR2 as SMNVEV (reference sequence). Trimming pared 5 bases from V and 1 base from J, leaving 14 bases between. Here the CDR3 reads CASSEGRGQNTEAFF. DNA for the CDR3: TGTGCCAGCAGTGAGGGGAGAGGACAGAACACTGAAGCTTTCTTT.

This clone was seen just once. CDR3 sequence (DNA): TGTGCCAGCAGCTCAGCCTACGAGCAGTACTTC. Encoded protein: CASSSAYEQYF. The rearrangement joins TRBV5-6 to TRBJ2-7, with D uncertain. The CDR3 is made up of 11 amino acids. Germline CDR1 SGHDT, CDR2 YYEEEE. The V gene lost 3 bases and the J gene lost 2 bases, with 3 bases spanning the gap. Together with reference TRBV5-6 and TRBJ2-7, the CDR3 gives the full variable domain: DAGVTQSPTHLIKTRGQQVTLRCSPKSGHDTVSWYQQALGQGPQFIFQYYEEEERQRGNFPDRFSGHQFPNYSSELNVNALLLGDSALYLCASSSAYEQYFGPGTRLTVT.

The chain links TRBV7-9 to TRBJ2-2; the D gene is possibly TRBD2 (6 bases). Germline CDR1 is SEHNR and CDR2 is FQNEAQ (reference sequence). The germline V and J ends were trimmed by 7 bases and 6 bases, with 18 bases remaining between them. This CDR3 comprises 15 residues. The CDR3 protein is CASKPSGRLPGELFF. The CDR3 DNA is TGTGCCAGCAAGCCCTCAGGGAGGTTGCCCGGGGAGCTGTTTTTT. Combining the CDR3 with reference TRBV7-9 and TRBJ2-2 gives the whole variable domain DTGVSQNPRHKITKRGQNVTFRCDPISEHNRLYWYRQTLGQGPEFLTYFQNEAQLEKSRLLSDRFSAERPKGSFSTLEIQRTEQGDSAMYLCASKPSGRLPGELFFGEGSRLTVL.

The sample holds a few counts of this clone. V usage is TRBV29-1 and J usage is TRBJ2-5; 7 bases fit TRBD1. V was clipped by 7 bases and J by 6 bases; unmatched bases: 8. Looked up from germline, CDR1 is SQVTM and CDR2 is ANQGSEA. The CDR3 contains 12 residues. CDR3 sequence reads: CSGLGQPQTQYF. The CDR3 region has the DNA TGCAGCGGGCTGGGACAGCCCCAGACCCAGTACTTC.

This clone was seen more than once but under ten times. CDR3 DNA sequence: TGCAGCGTTGAAGTGGGGACAGGGAATATTCAGTACTTC. Protein product: CSVEVGTGNIQYF. This sequence joins TRBV29-1 and TRBJ2-4; 9 nucleotides line up with TRBD1. The J segment lost 10 bases and the V segment lost 1 base, leaving 5 bases of the junction unmatched. CDR1 and CDR2 from the germline V gene are SQVTM and ANQGSEA. This CDR3 spans 13 amino acids.

This clone was seen a few times. V usage is TRBV29-1 and J usage is TRBJ2-1, with D unresolved. In germline, CDR1 is SQVTM, CDR2 ANQGSEA. The germline V and J ends were trimmed by 2 bases and 7 bases, with 3 bases remaining between them. The CDR3 has 10 residues. CDR3 protein: CSVERNEQFF. The CDR3 nucleotides read TGCAGCGTTGAAAGAAATGAGCAGTTCTTC.

This clone was detected a few times. This chain uses TRBV27 with TRBJ2-5, with D tentatively TRBD1 or TRBD2 (5 bases each). CDR1 MNHEY and CDR2 SMNVEV come from the germline V gene (reference sequence). V lost 2 bases and J 4 bases, leaving 17 bases between the germline ends. The length of the CDR3 is 16 residues. For the CDR3, the DNA is TGTGCCAGCAGTTTAACGCTCGGGACGACGACAGAGACCCAGTACTTC. This sequence encodes CASSLTLGTTTETQYF.

The chain carries TRBV2 and TRBJ2-5; 7 nucleotides line up with TRBD1. CDR3 length equals 15 residues. The V segment lost 4 bases and the J segment 2 bases; nucleotides outside the gene matches: 7. CDR1 and CDR2 from the germline V gene are SNHLY and FYNNEI. The CDR3 here is CASSGVGDRQETQYF. DNA of the CDR3: TGTGCCAGCAGTGGAGTCGGGGACAGACAAGAGACCCAGTACTTC.

The table lists this clone with a few counts. This CDR3 reads CASSPSGGIEQYF. CDR3 coding DNA: TGTGCCAGCAGCCCTAGCGGGGGGATCGAGCAGTACTTC. The V and J genes are TRBV7-9 and TRBJ2-7, with 11 bases that match TRBD2. Unmatched junction bases numbered 3, after V lost 5 bases and J lost 6 bases. The CDR3 runs to 13 residues. Germline CDR1 reads SEHNR; CDR2 reads FQNEAQ (reference sequence).

This chain links TRBV20-1 with TRBJ2-3; D remains unclear. The CDR3 has 11 amino acids. Germline V CDR1 and CDR2: DFQATT, SNEGSKA (reference sequence). V was shortened by 3 bases and J by 1 base, with 2 bases between the two germline ends. The CDR3 nucleotides read TGCAGTGCTAGCGGCACAGATACGCAGTATTTT. It yields the protein CSASGTDTQYF.

The V call is TRBV9, the J call TRBJ2-5, with 9 bases matching TRBD2. The CDR3 is made up of 16 amino acids. V gave up 3 bases and J gave up 2 bases; unmatched junction bases: 8. CDR1 and CDR2 from the germline V gene are SGDLS and YYNGEE. The CDR3 DNA reads TGTGCCAGCAGCGCCTCGACTAGCGGATTACAAGAGACCCAGTACTTC. It codes for CASSASTSGLQETQYF.

This chain connects TRBV4-1 to TRBJ2-7; 8 bases fit TRBD1. The V segment lost 1 base and the J segment 6 bases; nucleotides outside the gene matches: 8. CDR3 length: 15 amino acids. Germline V gene lookup returns CDR1 MGHRA and CDR2 YSYEKL. The CDR3 reads CASSQGWTGKGEQYF. CDR3 nucleotide sequence: TGCGCCAGCAGCCAAGGTTGGACAGGGAAGGGCGAGCAGTACTTC.

The chain joins TRBV7-8 to TRBJ2-3; no clear D gene. Trimming took 1 base from V and 6 from J, leaving 5 bases between them. The CDR3 has 12 residues. CDR1 and CDR2 (germline): SGHVS, FQNEAQ. CDR3 region: CASSLGADTQYF. The CDR3 DNA follows: TGTGCCAGCAGCTTAGGTGCGGATACGCAGTATTTT. Together with reference TRBV7-8 and TRBJ2-3, the CDR3 gives the full variable domain: GAGVSQSPRYKVAKRGQDVALRCDPISGHVSLFWYQQALGQGPEFLTYFQNEAQLDKSGLPSDRFFAERPEGSVSTLKIQRTQQEDSAVYLCASSLGADTQYFGPGTRLTVL.

The sample holds a few counts of this clone. V gene TRBV7-6 combines with J gene TRBJ1-1; D ambiguous. V lost 5 bases to trimming and J lost 10 bases, with 11 bases between them. The CDR3 extends over 11 amino acids. Germline V gene data show CDR1 as SGHVS and CDR2 as FNYEAQ. CDR3 nucleotides: TGTGCCAGCAGCCCCGGGTGGTCAGCTTTCTTT. Translation: CASSPGWSAFF.

There are a few counts of this clone. The J gene is TRBJ1-2, the V gene TRBV7-9; D is unresolved. Germline values: CDR1 SEHNR, CDR2 FQNEAQ (reference sequence). Trimming removed 4 bases from V and 4 bases from J, with 7 bases in between. This CDR3 contains 12 residues. The CDR3 loop reads CASSWDAYGYTF. The CDR3 region has the DNA TGTGCCAGCAGCTGGGATGCCTATGGCTACACCTTC.

This chain connects TRBV7-2 to TRBJ2-1, with 10 bases lining up with TRBD2. The CDR3 sequence is 16 residues long. Germline CDR1 reads SGHTA; CDR2 reads FQGNSA. Trimming took 1 base from V and 8 from J; bases not matched to a gene: 8. In DNA, the CDR3 is TGTGCCAGCAGCTTAGAAACTAGCGGGACTGTATATGAGCAGTTCTTC. Protein sequence: CASSLETSGTVYEQFF. The variable domain in full, completed from reference TRBV7-2 and TRBJ2-1, reads GAGVSQSPSNKVTEKGKDVELRCDPISGHTALYWYRQSLGQGLEFLIYFQGNSAPDKSGLPSDRFSAERTGGSVSTLTIQRTQQEDSAVYLCASSLETSGTVYEQFFGPGTRLTVL.

This clone turned up a few times. This chain uses TRBV29-1 with TRBJ2-5, with TRBD1 identical over 9 bases. The closer fit of TRBJ2-7 to the DNA end suggests the J call may be wrong. The CDR3 extends over 12 amino acids. Germline values: CDR1 SQVTM, CDR2 ANQGSEA. The CDR3 loop is CSVVRQGDEQYF. CDR3 DNA: TGCAGCGTTGTTCGACAGGGGGACGAGCAGTACTTC.

This clone was observed a few times. The chain combines TRBV29-1 with TRBJ2-3; D not resolved. Germline loops: CDR1 SQVTM, CDR2 ANQGSEA. V dropped 3 bases and J dropped 4 bases, with 8 bases sitting between them. This CDR3 spans 12 amino acids. CDR3 sequence reads: CSVEERPDTQYF. CDR3 bases: TGCAGCGTTGAGGAGAGACCAGATACGCAGTATTTT.